This T cell receptor beta chain was found in a study of regulatory T cells in long-lasting Graves disease listed by TCRdb under 2021. Some background on the complete study: Persistent Graves' disease was defined as persistently positive TSH receptor autoantibodies together with antithyroid drug treatment for over 5 years. Persistent Graves' disease patients were compared with newly diagnosed Graves' disease patients by peripheral blood TCR sequencing and RNA sequencing. The study was registered as a clinical trial and conducted in China. TCR sequencing covered 13 persistent and approximately 20 newly diagnosed Graves' disease patients, some 35 samples in total. In the clinical cohort, patients with persistent Graves' disease had used antithyroid drugs for an average of about 10.3 years.

To prepare the library, multiplex PCR was applied. Sequencing was carried out with an Illumina HiSeq 4000. CDR3 regions were amplified by Arm-PCR with iRepertoire HTBI primers to construct TCR beta libraries. Before sequencing, the PCR products underwent gel purification. The original methods were these. A total of 62 TRBV and some 15 TRBJ segments were identified across samples and were used for gene usage analysis of CDR3 amino acid clonotypes. COPE and FqMerger were used to merge filtered high-quality paired reads into contigs. BLAST was used to align contigs to the IMGT TRBV, TRBD and TRBJ reference genes, and CDR3 was defined following IMGT. Any clonotype with a frequency above 0.1% was classified as a highly expanded clone. Repertoire diversity was measured by Shannon entropy, and V-J evenness by the Gini coefficient. Public clonotypes were defined as clonotypes shared by more than one individual. TCRdb trimmed public reads at Q25 via fastp, called clones via MiXCR and kept in-frame beta chains. Each entry merges the rows of one CDR3 protein and shows their most common DNA and genes. Clone size and V and J calls follow TCRdb, not the original study. Present in this sample are 300,000 to 500,000 distinct CDR3 sequences, less than 25% of which were seen just once. The ten biggest clones cover about 20% of the sample.

The time point label, read with the paper, signifies: persistent/refractory GD, antithyroid drugs over 5 years with positive TRAb. For both TCR sequencing and RNA sequencing, RNA was extracted from PBMCs in TRIzol. The diagnosis of Graves' disease followed American Thyroid Association guidelines. Patients were recruited from an endocrinology department in Xi'an, China. Each patient gave roughly 8.4 milliliters of peripheral blood, collected in an EDTA anticoagulant tube. Ficoll Paque Plus density gradient separation was used to isolate PBMCs, and no further T cell sorting was done. An Agilent 2100 Bioanalyzer and agarose gel were used to check RNA quality, while a NanoDrop 2000 measured RNA concentration. General study outcomes and caveats: Preferential use of TRBV28, TRBJ1-2 and TRBJ2-5 was observed in persistent disease, whereas TRBV20-1 and TRBJ2-1 were favored in newly diagnosed disease. The authors noted that the small sample size was a limitation that may lower accuracy. Persistent patients shared more public clonotypes among themselves (more than 2,500) than newly diagnosed patients did (about 970). Only peripheral blood was studied, because thyroid tissue, the primary lesion, was inaccessible. Lower TCR Shannon entropy and fewer highly expanded clones were observed in persistent Graves' disease patients than in newly diagnosed patients, which suggested clonal expansion. Only the TCR beta chain was sequenced and analyzed.

This clonotype has a single count. There is no known antigen for this receptor. No much larger clone exists at a distance of one base, and base qualities are not known. One read alone provides weak support. In the germline V gene (reference sequence), CDR1 corresponds to SEHNR and CDR2 to FQNEAQ. From the cysteine through the phenylalanine, the CDR3 covers 14 amino acids. CDR3 DNA only is kept here, 42 bases in frame from base 1. V is trimmed back by 8 bases and J by 7 bases, and the junction contains 9 bases that no gene match accounts for. Sample: peripheral blood mononuclear cells (PBMCs), taken when the disease was refractory, from a patient treated with antithyroid drugs. This sequence originates from a female donor with Graves disease. The chain links TRBV7-9 with TRBJ2-1, and 9 junction bases match TRBD1. The DNA sequence is given as TGTGCCAGCGCGAGGGGACAGGGACGGAATGAGCAGTTCTTC. Its translation reads: CASARGQGRNEQFF.